This T cell receptor (beta chain) was identified during a study of CD8 T cells in Susac syndrome (dated by TCRdb to between 2017 and 2020). Describing the broader study: The study used repertoire sequencing to test whether antigen drove CD8+ T cell activation and differentiation in Susac syndrome. Paper-wide results and their limitations: The number of individuals in the TCR sequencing and HLA analysis was acknowledged as relatively small.

RNA was extracted using the RNeasy kit, and about 0.5 to 1 microgram was reverse transcribed with random hexamers. The immunoSEQ multiplex PCR assay, which covers 54 Vbeta and 13 Jbeta segments, was used to amplify TCR beta CDR3 regions. To correct PCR amplification bias, a synthetic template baseline was used for both primer optimization and computational correction. The authors' analysis ran thus. Reads were assigned to V, D and J genes according to IMGT and analyzed in immunoSEQ Analyzer, with only productive sequences retained. Clonality was calculated as one minus the Shannon entropy normalized by log2 of the number of productive unique sequences. For each patient and control, public and private clones were evaluated within the 100 most prevalent clones. Susac-specific clones were defined as absent from healthy and MS cohorts, around 980 published viral clones and other ImmuneACCESS disease sequences. TCRdb reprocessing: public reads trimmed at Q25 with fastp, clones called with MiXCR, in-frame beta chains kept. CDR3 protein duplicates are merged, each entry listing the most common genes and DNA. TCRdb's processing, not the study's, gives the V and J calls here. The sample contains around 150,000 distinct CDR3 sequences, about 94% of them found a single time. The ten top clones hold roughly 0.14% of the sample.

Peripheral blood CD8+ and CD4+ T cells from healthy donors, Susac syndrome patients and multiple sclerosis patients were profiled using high-throughput TCR beta sequencing. Healthy donors were age- and sex-matched controls. Bulk CD8+ and CD4+ T cells were purified by magnetic negative isolation, whereas CD8+ TEMRA cells were enriched by FACS. Blood was drawn into EDTA tubes, processed within 24 hours, and PBMCs were isolated by density gradient centrifugation. PBMCs intended for TCR sequencing were cryopreserved in liquid nitrogen and thawed later in a water bath at 37 degrees C. The sorted or isolated CD4+, CD8+ and CD8+ TEMRA cells reached a purity of at least 90%. The CDR3 covers 15 residues, taking in both the cysteine and the phenylalanine. Solely the CDR3 DNA is kept, with 45 bases framed from the first base. Here V drops 3 bases and J drops 2 bases, and the junction holds 3 bases not matched to any gene. CDR1 and CDR2, per the germline V gene (reference sequence), are DFQATT and SNEGSKA.

On this clonotype: Its antigen is still unknown. No qualities accompany the bases; no much larger clone lies one base away.

This receptor was identified in a human donor in good health. The chain was built from TRBV20-1 and TRBJ2-5; 13 central bases correspond to TRBD2. The sample was CD4+ T cells from PBMCs. The nucleotides read TGCAGTGCTAGGGGACTAGCGGGGCGACAAGAGACCCAGTACTTC. Its protein reads: CSARGLAGRQETQYF.